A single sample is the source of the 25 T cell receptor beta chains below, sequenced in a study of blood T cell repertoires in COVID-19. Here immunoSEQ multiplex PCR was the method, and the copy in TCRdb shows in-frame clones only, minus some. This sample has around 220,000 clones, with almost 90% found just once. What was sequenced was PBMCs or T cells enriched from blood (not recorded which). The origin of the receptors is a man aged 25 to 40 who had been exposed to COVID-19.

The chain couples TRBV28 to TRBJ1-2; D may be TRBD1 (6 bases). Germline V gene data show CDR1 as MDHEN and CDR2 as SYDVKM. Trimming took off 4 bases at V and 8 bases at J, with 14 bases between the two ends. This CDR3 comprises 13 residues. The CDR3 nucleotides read TGTGCCAGCAGTTCGGGGAGTGGGGGCGGCTACACCTTC. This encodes CASSSGSGGGYTF.

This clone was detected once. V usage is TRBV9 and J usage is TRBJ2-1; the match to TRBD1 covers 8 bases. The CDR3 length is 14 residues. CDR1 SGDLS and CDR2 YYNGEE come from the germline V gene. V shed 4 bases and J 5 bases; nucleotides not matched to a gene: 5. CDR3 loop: CASSSRQGNNEQFF. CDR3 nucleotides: TGTGCCAGCAGCTCCCGACAGGGGAACAATGAGCAGTTCTTC.

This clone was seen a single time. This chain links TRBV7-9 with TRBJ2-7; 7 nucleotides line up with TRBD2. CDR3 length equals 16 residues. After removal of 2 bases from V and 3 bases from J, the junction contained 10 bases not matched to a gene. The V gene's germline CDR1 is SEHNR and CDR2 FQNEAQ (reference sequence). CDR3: CASSLPPGAGDYEQYF. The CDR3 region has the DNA TGTGCCAGCAGCTTACCCCCCGGGGCGGGAGACTACGAGCAGTACTTC.

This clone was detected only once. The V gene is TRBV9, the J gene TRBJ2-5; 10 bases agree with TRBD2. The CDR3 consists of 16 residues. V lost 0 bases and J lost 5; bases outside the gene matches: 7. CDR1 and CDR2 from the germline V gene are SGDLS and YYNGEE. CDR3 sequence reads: CASSVGSSGGTETQYF. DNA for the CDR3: TGTGCCAGCAGCGTAGGAAGTAGCGGGGGGACGGAGACCCAGTACTTC.

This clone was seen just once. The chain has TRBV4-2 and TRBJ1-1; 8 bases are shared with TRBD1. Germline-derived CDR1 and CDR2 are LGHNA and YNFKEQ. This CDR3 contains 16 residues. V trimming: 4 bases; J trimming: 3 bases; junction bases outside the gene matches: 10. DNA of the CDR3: TGTGCCAGCAGCCCCCGGACAGGGCCCGCGGACACTGAAGCTTTCTTT. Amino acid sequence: CASSPRTGPADTEAFF.

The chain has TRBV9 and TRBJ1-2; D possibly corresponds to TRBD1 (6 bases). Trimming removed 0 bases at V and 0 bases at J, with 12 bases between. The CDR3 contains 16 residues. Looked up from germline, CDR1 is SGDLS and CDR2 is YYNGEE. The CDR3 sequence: CASSVDPGAANYGYTF. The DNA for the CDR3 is TGTGCCAGCAGCGTAGACCCAGGGGCTGCTAACTATGGCTACACCTTC. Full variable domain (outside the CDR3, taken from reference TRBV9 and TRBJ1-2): DSGVTQTPKHLITATGQRVTLRCSPRSGDLSVYWYQQSLDQGLQFLIQYYNGEERAKGNILERFSAQQFPDLHSELNLSSLELGDSALYFCASSVDPGAANYGYTFGSGTRLTVV.

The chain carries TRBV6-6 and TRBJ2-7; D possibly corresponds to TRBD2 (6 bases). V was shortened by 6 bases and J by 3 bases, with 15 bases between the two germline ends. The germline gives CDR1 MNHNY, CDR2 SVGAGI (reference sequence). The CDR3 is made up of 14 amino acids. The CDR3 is CASSPGGDLYEQYF. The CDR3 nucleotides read TGTGCCAGCAGCCCTGGAGGGGACCTCTACGAGCAGTACTTC.

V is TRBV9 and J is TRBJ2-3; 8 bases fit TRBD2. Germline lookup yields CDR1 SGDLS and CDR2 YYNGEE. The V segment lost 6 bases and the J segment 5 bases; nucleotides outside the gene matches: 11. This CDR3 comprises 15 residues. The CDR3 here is CASTRGDRMQDTQYF. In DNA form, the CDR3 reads TGTGCCAGCACGCGGGGGGACCGGATGCAAGATACGCAGTATTTT.

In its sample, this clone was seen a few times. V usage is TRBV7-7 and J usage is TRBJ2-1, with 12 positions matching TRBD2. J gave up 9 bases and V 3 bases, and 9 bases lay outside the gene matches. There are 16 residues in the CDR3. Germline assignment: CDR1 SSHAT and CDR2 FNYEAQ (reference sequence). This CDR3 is CASSLALAGGLGEQFF. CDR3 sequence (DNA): TGTGCCAGCAGCTTGGCTCTAGCGGGGGGGCTTGGTGAGCAGTTCTTC.

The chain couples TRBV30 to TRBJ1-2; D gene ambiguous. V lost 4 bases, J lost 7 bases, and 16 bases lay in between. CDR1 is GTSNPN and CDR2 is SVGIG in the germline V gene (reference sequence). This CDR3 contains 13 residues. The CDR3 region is CAWILQAAGGYTF. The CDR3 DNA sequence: TGTGCCTGGATCCTCCAGGCCGCCGGTGGCTACACCTTC.

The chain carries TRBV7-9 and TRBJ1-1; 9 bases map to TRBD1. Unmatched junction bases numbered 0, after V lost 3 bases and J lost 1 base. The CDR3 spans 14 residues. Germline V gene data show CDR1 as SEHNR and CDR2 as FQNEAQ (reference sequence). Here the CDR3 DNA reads TGTGCCAGCAGCTTGGGACAGGGGAACACTGAAGCTTTCTTT. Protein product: CASSLGQGNTEAFF.

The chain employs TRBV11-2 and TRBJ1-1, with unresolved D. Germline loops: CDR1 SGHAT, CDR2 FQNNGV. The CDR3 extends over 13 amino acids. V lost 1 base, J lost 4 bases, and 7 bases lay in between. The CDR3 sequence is CASSLGHGTEAFF. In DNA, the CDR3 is TGTGCCAGCAGCTTAGGGCATGGCACTGAAGCTTTCTTT. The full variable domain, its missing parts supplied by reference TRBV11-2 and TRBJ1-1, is EAGVAQSPRYKIIEKRQSVAFWCNPISGHATLYWYQQILGQGPKLLIQFQNNGVVDDSQLPKDRFSAERLKGVDSTLKIQPAKLEDSAVYLCASSLGHGTEAFFGQGTRLTVV.

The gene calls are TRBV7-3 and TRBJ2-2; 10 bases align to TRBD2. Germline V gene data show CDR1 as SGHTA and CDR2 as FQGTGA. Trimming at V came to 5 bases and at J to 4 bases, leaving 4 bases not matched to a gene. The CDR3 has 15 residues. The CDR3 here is CASSPSGGATGELFF. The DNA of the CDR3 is TGTGCCAGCAGCCCGAGCGGGGGGGCCACCGGGGAGCTGTTTTTT.

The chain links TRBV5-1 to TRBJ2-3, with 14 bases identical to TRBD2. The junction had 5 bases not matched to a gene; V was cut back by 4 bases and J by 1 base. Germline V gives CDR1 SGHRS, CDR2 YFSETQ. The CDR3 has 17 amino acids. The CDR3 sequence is CASSAGTSGGGTDTQYF. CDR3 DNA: TGCGCCAGCAGCGCCGGGACTAGCGGGGGCGGCACAGATACGCAGTATTTT.

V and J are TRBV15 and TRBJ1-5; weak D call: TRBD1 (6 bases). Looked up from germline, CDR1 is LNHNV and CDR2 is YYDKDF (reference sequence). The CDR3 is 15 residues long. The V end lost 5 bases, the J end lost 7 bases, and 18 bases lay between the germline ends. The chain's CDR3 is CATSGGGLFWQPQHF. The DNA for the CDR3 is TGTGCCACCAGCGGCGGGGGCCTTTTTTGGCAGCCCCAGCATTTT.

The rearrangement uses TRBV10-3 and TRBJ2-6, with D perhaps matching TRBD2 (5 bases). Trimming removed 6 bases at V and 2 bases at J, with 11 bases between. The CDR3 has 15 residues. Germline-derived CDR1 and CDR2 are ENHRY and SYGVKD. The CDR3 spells CAISGGGTGANVLTF. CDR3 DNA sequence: TGTGCCATCAGCGGAGGAGGAACTGGGGCCAACGTCCTGACTTTC.

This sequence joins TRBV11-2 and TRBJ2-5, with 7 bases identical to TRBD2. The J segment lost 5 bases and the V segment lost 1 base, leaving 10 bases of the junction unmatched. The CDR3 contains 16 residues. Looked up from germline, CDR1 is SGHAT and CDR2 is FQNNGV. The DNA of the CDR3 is TGTGCCAGCAGCTTAGGAGGTGGGGGGGAGTTTGAGACCCAGTACTTC. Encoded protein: CASSLGGGGEFETQYF.

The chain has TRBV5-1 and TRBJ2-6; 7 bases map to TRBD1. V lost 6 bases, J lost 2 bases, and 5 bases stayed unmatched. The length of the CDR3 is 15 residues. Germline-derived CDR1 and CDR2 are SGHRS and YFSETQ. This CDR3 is CASTTGEAGANVLTF. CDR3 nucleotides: TGCGCCAGCACTACAGGGGAAGCTGGGGCCAACGTCCTGACTTTC. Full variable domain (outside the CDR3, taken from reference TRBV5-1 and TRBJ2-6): KAGVTQTPRYLIKTRGQQVTLSCSPISGHRSVSWYQQTPGQGLQFLFEYFSETQRNKGNFPGRFSGRQFSNSRSEMNVSTLELGDSALYLCASTTGEAGANVLTFGAGSRLTVL.

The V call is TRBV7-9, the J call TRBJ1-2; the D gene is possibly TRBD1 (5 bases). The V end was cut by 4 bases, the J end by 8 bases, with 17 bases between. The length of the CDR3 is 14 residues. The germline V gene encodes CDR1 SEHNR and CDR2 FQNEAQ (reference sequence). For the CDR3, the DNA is TGTGCCAGCAGCTCCGGGACTCTACATGTGGGCTACACCTTC. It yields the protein CASSSGTLHVGYTF.

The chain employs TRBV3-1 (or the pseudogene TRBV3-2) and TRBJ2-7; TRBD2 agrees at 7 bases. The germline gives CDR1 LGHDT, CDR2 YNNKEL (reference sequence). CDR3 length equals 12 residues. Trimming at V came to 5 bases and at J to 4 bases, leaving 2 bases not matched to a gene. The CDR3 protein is CASSGRVYEQYF. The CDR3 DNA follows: TGTGCCAGCAGCGGGAGGGTGTACGAGCAGTACTTC.

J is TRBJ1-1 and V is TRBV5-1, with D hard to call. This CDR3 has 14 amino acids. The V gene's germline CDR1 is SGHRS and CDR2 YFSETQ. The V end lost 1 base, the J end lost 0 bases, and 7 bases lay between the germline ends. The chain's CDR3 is CASSLHIMNTEAFF. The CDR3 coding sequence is TGCGCCAGCAGCTTGCACATCATGAACACTGAAGCTTTCTTT.

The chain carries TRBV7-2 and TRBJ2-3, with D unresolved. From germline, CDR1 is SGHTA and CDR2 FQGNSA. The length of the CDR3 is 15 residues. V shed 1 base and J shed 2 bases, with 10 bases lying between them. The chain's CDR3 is CASSLVARYTDTQYF. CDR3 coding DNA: TGTGCCAGCAGCTTAGTTGCCAGATACACAGATACGCAGTATTTT.

CDR3 coding DNA: TGTGCCAGCTCACCTCGTCCCAGGGTAGGCACAGATACGCAGTATTTT. Translation: CASSPRPRVGTDTQYF. The J gene is TRBJ2-3, the V gene TRBV18; weak D call: TRBD1 (5 bases). V was shortened by 3 bases and J by 1 base, with 14 bases between the two germline ends. Germline values: CDR1 KGHSH, CDR2 LQKENI. CDR3 length: 16 amino acids.

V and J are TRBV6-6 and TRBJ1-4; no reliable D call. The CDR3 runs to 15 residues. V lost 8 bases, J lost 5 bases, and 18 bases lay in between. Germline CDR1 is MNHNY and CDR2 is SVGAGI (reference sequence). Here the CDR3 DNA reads TGTGCCAGCGTGGGTTCTGCCCGAGGAAATGAAAAACTGTTTTTT. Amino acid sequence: CASVGSARGNEKLFF.

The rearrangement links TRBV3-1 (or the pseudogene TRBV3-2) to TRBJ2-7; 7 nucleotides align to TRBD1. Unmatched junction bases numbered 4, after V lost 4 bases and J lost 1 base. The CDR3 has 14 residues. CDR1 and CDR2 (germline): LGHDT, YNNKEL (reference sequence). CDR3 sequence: CASSPGQLSYEQYF. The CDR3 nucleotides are TGTGCCAGCAGCCCGGGACAGCTTTCCTACGAGCAGTACTTC.